These 13 T cell receptor beta chains were sequenced from one sample in a study of neoadjuvant anti-PD-1 for oral cavity cancer (dated by TCRdb to about 2021). Library method: the immunoSEQ multiplex PCR assay. TCRdb provides this immuneACCESS table in a form limited to in-frame rearrangements. Some clones are lacking; in checked studies, under half of them reflect an unresolved V gene, and why the rest are absent is not known. For this sample the table gives under 15,000 clones, of which less than 70% were detected only once. The ten largest clones take up nearly 7% of the sample. Explained via the paper, the time point label denotes: before neoadjuvant nivolumab. The sequencing used tumor tissue, collected before nivolumab (anti-PD-1) treatment. Receptors originate from a person aged 40 to 85 with oral cavity squamous cell carcinoma. The donor label of this sample is uncertain.

This clone was found once. The chain carries TRBV2 and TRBJ2-1; 8 positions agree with TRBD2. The CDR3 spans 16 residues. V was pared by 6 bases and J by 2 bases, with 9 bases of the junction left unmatched. Germline V gene data show CDR1 as SNHLY and CDR2 as FYNNEI. The CDR3 region has the DNA TGTGCCAGCAGACCTAGAGGGACTAGTGCCTACAATGAGCAGTTCTTC. Protein sequence: CASRPRGTSAYNEQFF.

This clone has more than one count but fewer than ten. The chain has TRBV30 and TRBJ1-5; no clear D gene. CDR1 is GTSNPN and CDR2 is SVGIG in the germline V gene (reference sequence). The CDR3 spans 14 residues. V dropped 0 bases and J dropped 7 bases, with 13 bases sitting between them. CDR3 nucleotide sequence: TGTGCCTGGAGTGTACGGGAAGGTCGACAGCCCCAGCATTTT. Translating gives CAWSVREGRQPQHF.

The rearrangement joins TRBV7-3 to TRBJ1-5, with D perhaps TRBD1 (5 bases). This CDR3 has 16 amino acids. V was cut by 3 bases and J by 4 bases, with 16 bases left in between. CDR1 and CDR2 from the germline V gene are SGHTA and FQGTGA. CDR3 DNA sequence: TGTGCCAGCAGCTTCCGGACAAGGAGAGGGAATCAGCCCCAGCATTTT. Amino acids: CASSFRTRRGNQPQHF.

There are a few counts of this clone. V usage is TRBV5-1 and J usage is TRBJ1-2; no clear D gene. V was clipped by 0 bases and J by 5 bases, with 11 bases between them. The germline gives CDR1 SGHRS, CDR2 YFSETQ. The CDR3 totals 14 residues. The CDR3 sequence is CASSLGLGLYGYTF. Written as DNA, the CDR3 is TGCGCCAGCAGCTTGGGGTTGGGTTTATATGGCTACACCTTC.

The J gene is TRBJ1-2, the V gene TRBV28, with a possible D match to TRBD1 (5 bases). V was shortened by 4 bases and J by 8 bases, with 14 bases between the two germline ends. The CDR3 totals 13 residues. In germline, CDR1 is MDHEN, CDR2 SYDVKM. The CDR3: CASSSPDSRGYTF. As DNA, the CDR3 is TGTGCCAGCAGTTCACCAGACAGTCGAGGCTACACCTTC.

The chain uses TRBV7-2 and TRBJ2-1, with D maybe TRBD1 (5 bases). The CDR3 runs 13 residues. Deletions cut 1 base from V and 7 bases from J, with 8 bases between. Germline CDR1 and CDR2: SGHTA and FQGNSA. For the CDR3, the DNA is TGTGCCAGCAGCTTAGAAGGGGCTAATGAGCAGTTCTTC. Translation: CASSLEGANEQFF. Looking up the rest from reference TRBV7-2 and TRBJ2-1 gives the full variable domain: GAGVSQSPSNKVTEKGKDVELRCDPISGHTALYWYRQSLGQGLEFLIYFQGNSAPDKSGLPSDRFSAERTGGSVSTLTIQRTQQEDSAVYLCASSLEGANEQFFGPGTRLTVL.

This clone was seen only once. The chain links TRBV19 to TRBJ2-3; D might be TRBD2 (6 bases). V was pared by 6 bases and J by 7 bases, with 11 bases between. CDR1 LNHDA and CDR2 SQIVND come from the germline V gene (reference sequence). The CDR3 consists of 12 residues. The CDR3 DNA follows: TGTGCCAGTAGCATGGGGGGTAATACGCAGTATTTT. Translated: CASSMGGNTQYF.

This chain uses TRBV5-1 with TRBJ1-5; tentative D call: TRBD1 (5 bases). This CDR3 spans 15 amino acids. In germline, CDR1 is SGHRS, CDR2 YFSETQ. V was trimmed by 0 bases and J by 4 bases, leaving 11 bases between them. CDR3 sequence (DNA): TGCGCCAGCAGCTTGGCCGACAGCCTAAATCAGCCCCAGCATTTT. Translation: CASSLADSLNQPQHF. The whole variable domain, filled in from reference TRBV5-1 and TRBJ1-5, reads KAGVTQTPRYLIKTRGQQVTLSCSPISGHRSVSWYQQTPGQGLQFLFEYFSETQRNKGNFPGRFSGRQFSNSRSEMNVSTLELGDSALYLCASSLADSLNQPQHFGDGTRLSIL.

The genes are TRBV6-6 and TRBJ2-7, with D tentatively TRBD2 (6 bases). The CDR3 totals 13 residues. With 0 bases removed from V and 6 bases from J, the gap between germline ends came to 9 bases. Germline V gene sequence: CDR1 MNHNY, CDR2 SVGAGI (reference sequence). The CDR3 DNA reads as TGTGCCAGCAGTTACTCGAGGAGGGTCGAGCAGTACTTC. This encodes CASSYSRRVEQYF.

This clone is medium-sized (0.01 to 0.1%) in the sample. The chain links TRBV25-1 to TRBJ2-5, with D perhaps matching TRBD2 (5 bases). Deletions cut 3 bases from V and 2 bases from J, with 7 bases between. The CDR3 is 13 residues long. The germline V gene has CDR1 MGHDK and CDR2 SYGVNS. This CDR3 is CASSEAGQETQYF. As DNA, the CDR3 is TGTGCCAGCAGTGAGGCGGGTCAAGAGACCCAGTACTTC.

Only a few counts were recorded for this clone. The chain joins TRBV18 to TRBJ2-5; 9 positions agree with TRBD2. This CDR3 spans 20 amino acids. V lost 3 bases, J lost 5 bases, and 22 bases stayed unmatched. Germline loops: CDR1 KGHSH, CDR2 LQKENI. In DNA form, the CDR3 reads TGTGCCAGCTCACCCCGGACAACGGGAGCTGGTAGCGGGGGAGGCGAGACCCAGTACTTC. It yields the protein CASSPRTTGAGSGGGETQYF.

The chain employs TRBV11-2 and TRBJ2-1, with TRBD2 identical over 7 bases. Per germline, CDR1 SGHAT and CDR2 FQNNGV. This CDR3 is built from 15 residues. Trimming took 5 bases from V and 3 from J; bases not matched to a gene: 7. The chain's CDR3 is CASSPPGLFYNEQFF. The DNA of the CDR3 is TGTGCCAGCAGCCCTCCGGGACTATTCTACAATGAGCAGTTCTTC.

This chain links TRBV6-1 with TRBJ2-1, with a weak D call TRBD1 (6 bases). CDR1 and CDR2 (germline): MNHNS, SASEGT. Trimming stripped 6 bases from V and 10 bases from J, with 16 bases between. The CDR3 is made up of 13 amino acids. The CDR3 sequence: CASSTQGPGEQFF. CDR3 nucleotides: TGTGCCAGCAGCACCCAGGGGCCGGGAGAGCAGTTCTTC.